This T cell receptor beta chain was observed in a study of blood T cell repertoires in COVID-19. In the authors' methods: Reference gene primer amplification in the assay estimated nucleated cell counts. The protocol was immunoSEQ multiplex PCR, while the TCRdb copy is restricted to in-frame clones and leaves out a portion. V, J and clone size were drawn from that table, and D and trimming were deduced from the DNA. The sample holds 120,000 to 150,000 clones, around 83% seen once. Trimming stripped 8 bases from V and 1 base from J, with 14 bases between. The CDR3 has 15 amino acids. Germline V gene lookup returns CDR1 LNHNV and CDR2 YYDKDF (reference sequence). This clone was observed a handful of times.

V and J are TRBV15 and TRBJ2-2, with D unresolved. Sequencing input: peripheral blood. This TCR was recovered from a woman aged 60-75 years with acute or convalescent COVID-19. CDR3 nucleotide sequence: TGTGCCACCGCGAGAAATGCAGGGAACACCGGGGAGCTGTTTTTT. This encodes CATARNAGNTGELFF. Full variable domain (rest looked up from reference TRBV15 and TRBJ2-2): DAMVIQNPRYQVTQFGKPVTLSCSQTLNHNVMYWYQQKSSQAPKLLFHYYDKDFNNEADTPDNFQSRRPNTSFCFLDIRSPGLGDTAMYLCATARNAGNTGELFFGEGSRLTVL.